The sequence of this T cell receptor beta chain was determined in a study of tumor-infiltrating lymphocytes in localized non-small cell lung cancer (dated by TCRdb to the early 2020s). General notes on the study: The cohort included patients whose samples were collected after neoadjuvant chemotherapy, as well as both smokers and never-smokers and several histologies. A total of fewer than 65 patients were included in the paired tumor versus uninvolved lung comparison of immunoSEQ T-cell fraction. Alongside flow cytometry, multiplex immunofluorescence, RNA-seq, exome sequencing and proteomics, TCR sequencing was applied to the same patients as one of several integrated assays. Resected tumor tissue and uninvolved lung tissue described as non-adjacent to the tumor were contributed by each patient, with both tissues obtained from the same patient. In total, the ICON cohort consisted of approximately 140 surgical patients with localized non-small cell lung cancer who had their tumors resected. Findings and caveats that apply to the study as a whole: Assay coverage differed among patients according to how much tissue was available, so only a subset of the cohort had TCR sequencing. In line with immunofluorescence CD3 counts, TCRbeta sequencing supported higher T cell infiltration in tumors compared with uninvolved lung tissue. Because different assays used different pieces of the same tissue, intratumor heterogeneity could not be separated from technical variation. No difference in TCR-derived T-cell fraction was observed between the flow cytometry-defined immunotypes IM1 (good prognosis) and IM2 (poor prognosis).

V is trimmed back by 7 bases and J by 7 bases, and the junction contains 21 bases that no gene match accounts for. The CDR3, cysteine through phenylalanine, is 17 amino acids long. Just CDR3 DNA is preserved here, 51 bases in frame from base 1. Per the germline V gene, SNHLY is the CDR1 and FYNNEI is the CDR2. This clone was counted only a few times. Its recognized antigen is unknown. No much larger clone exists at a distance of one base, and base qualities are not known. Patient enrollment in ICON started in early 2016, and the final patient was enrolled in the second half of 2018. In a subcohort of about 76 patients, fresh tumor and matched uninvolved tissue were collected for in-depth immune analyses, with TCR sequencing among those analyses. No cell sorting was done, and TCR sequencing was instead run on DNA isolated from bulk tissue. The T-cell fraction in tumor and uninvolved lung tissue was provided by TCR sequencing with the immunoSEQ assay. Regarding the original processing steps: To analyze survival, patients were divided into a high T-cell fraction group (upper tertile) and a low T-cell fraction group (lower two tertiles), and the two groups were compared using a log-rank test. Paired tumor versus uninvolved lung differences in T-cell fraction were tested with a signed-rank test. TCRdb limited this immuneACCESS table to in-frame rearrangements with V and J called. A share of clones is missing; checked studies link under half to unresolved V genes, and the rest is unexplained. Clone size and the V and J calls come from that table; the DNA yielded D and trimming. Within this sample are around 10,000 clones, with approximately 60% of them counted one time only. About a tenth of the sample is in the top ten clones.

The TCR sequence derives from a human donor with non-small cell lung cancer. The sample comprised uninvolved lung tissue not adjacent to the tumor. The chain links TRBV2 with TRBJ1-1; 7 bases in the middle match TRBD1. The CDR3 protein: CASKRVGGGLTIGEAFF. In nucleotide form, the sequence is TGTGCCAGCAAGAGGGTAGGGGGCGGCTTAACGATAGGTGAAGCTTTCTTT.